This T cell receptor (beta chain) was identified during a study of blood T cell repertoires in COVID-19. Trimming cost V 7 bases and J 10 bases; bases outside gene matches: 7. This CDR3 region has 13 residues. Germline CDR1 is LNHDA and CDR2 is SQIVND (reference sequence). Data came from immunoSEQ multiplex PCR; TCRdb stores just in-frame clones and leaves some out. Among roughly 280,000 clones, more than 85% were seen once, and the ten largest hold around 5.1%. The genes are TRBV19 and TRBJ1-6; TRBD1 aligns across 7 bases. The specimen sequenced was peripheral blood. This receptor was taken from an older woman with COVID-19, enrolled during active disease. The CDR3 bases are TGTGCCAGTAAGGAACAGGGGATATCACCCCTCCACTTT. Its protein product is CASKEQGISPLHF.